This T cell receptor beta chain was obtained from a study of response to subunit inactivated influenza vaccine. Trimming stripped 6 bases from V and 0 bases from J, with 12 bases between. This CDR3 region has 15 residues. TCRdb passed the RT-PCR reads through MiXCR, listing each CDR3 protein once. The table includes 500,000 to 550,000 distinct CDR3 sequences, under 25% detected once. In this sample, this clonotype turned up many times. This same sample was also part of a study on T cells expressing NK-cell markers. From that paper: It was by 5'RACE template switching with UMIs that TCR beta cDNA was made. The authors sequenced eight donors, of whom seven were HCMV-seropositive and one was seronegative.

This specimen consisted of CD4+ T cells sorted from PBMCs, obtained approximately 13 days after vaccination. This TCR came from a middle-aged man who received an inactivated influenza vaccine. The V call is TRBV12-3 or TRBV12-4, the J call TRBJ2-1; no clear D gene. The CDR3 DNA reads as TGTGCCAGCAGACTTACGAGGCGCTCCTACAATGAGCAGTTCTTC. Translated, it gives CASRLTRRSYNEQFF.